These 14 T cell receptor beta chains were all obtained from the same sample, sequenced in a study of long-term antiretroviral therapy in people with HIV. The assay used was immunoSEQ (version v3.0), run at survey level. Sequenced by immunoSEQ multiplex PCR; TCRdb stores in-frame clones only, minus some. Here the sample spans 20,000 to 30,000 clones, about 86% being singletons. Sequences were derived from unsorted PBMCs, sampled roughly 2.6 years after starting antiretroviral therapy. These receptors were obtained from a man in his forties or fifties with HIV.

The CDR3 nucleotides are TGTGCCAGTAGTACCATGACAGGGGACACTGAAGCTTTCTTT. Translating it yields CASSTMTGDTEAFF. The chain links TRBV19 to TRBJ1-1; TRBD1 agrees at 8 bases. In germline, CDR1 is LNHDA, CDR2 SQIVND (reference sequence). The CDR3 is 14 amino acids. J lost 3 bases, V lost 4 bases, and 4 bases had no gene match.

The gene calls are TRBV6-1 and TRBJ2-4; TRBD1 might be the D (6 bases). Germline CDR1 and CDR2: MNHNS and SASEGT. The CDR3 runs 14 residues. The V end lost 2 bases, the J end lost 3 bases, and 8 bases lay between the germline ends. The CDR3 here is CASSERTDKNIQYF. The DNA for the CDR3 is TGTGCCAGCAGTGAAAGGACAGACAAAAACATTCAGTACTTC.

The gene calls are TRBV10-2 and TRBJ2-1, with D possibly called TRBD1 or TRBD2 (5 bases each). Between the trimmed V and J ends, which lost 5 bases and 5 bases, there was a span of 10 bases. The CDR3 has 13 amino acids. CDR1 and CDR2 (germline): WSHSY, SAAADI. The CDR3 region has the DNA TGCGCCAGCAGTCGGGACCAACACAATGAGCAGTTCTTC. It specifies CASSRDQHNEQFF.

The genes are TRBV19 and TRBJ1-1, with no clear D. V lost 8 bases to trimming and J lost 0 bases, with 10 bases between them. Germline values: CDR1 LNHDA, CDR2 SQIVND (reference sequence). The CDR3 runs to 13 residues. The CDR3 nucleotides are TGTGCCAGTGCTGGTGCCGTGAACACTGAAGCTTTCTTT. This sequence encodes CASAGAVNTEAFF. Using reference TRBV19 and TRBJ1-1 for the parts outside the CDR3, the full variable domain is DGGITQSPKYLFRKEGQNVTLSCEQNLNHDAMYWYRQDPGQGLRLIYYSQIVNDFQKGDIAEGYSVSREKKESFPLTVTSAQKNPTAFYLCASAGAVNTEAFFGQGTRLTVV.

CDR3 DNA: TGTGCCAGCAGCTTACGGTACAGGGCGAATGGCTACACCTTC. It encodes CASSLRYRANGYTF. This sequence joins TRBV7-2 and TRBJ1-2; the D gene is possibly TRBD1 (6 bases). This CDR3 spans 14 amino acids. Germline lookup yields CDR1 SGHTA and CDR2 FQGNSA. The germline V and J ends were trimmed by 2 bases and 6 bases, with 13 bases remaining between them.

This clone appeared once. The genes are TRBV29-1 and TRBJ1-2; 9 bases align to TRBD1. The CDR3 sequence is 13 residues long. CDR1 and CDR2 (germline): SQVTM, ANQGSEA. Trimming at V came to 6 bases and at J to 7 bases, leaving 9 bases not matched to a gene. CDR3 sequence (DNA): TGCAGCGTCGAACAGGGGGCGCGGAGTGGCTACACCTTC. Protein sequence: CSVEQGARSGYTF.

This chain links TRBV7-9 with TRBJ2-6; no firm D call. This CDR3 region has 14 residues. Germline V lookup: CDR1 SEHNR, CDR2 FQNEAQ (reference sequence). Trimming took off 8 bases at V and 9 bases at J, with 17 bases between the two ends. CDR3 loop: CASVKGLVDNVLTF. DNA for the CDR3: TGTGCCAGCGTTAAGGGTTTGGTTGACAACGTCCTGACTTTC.

The J gene is TRBJ1-1, the V gene TRBV29-1; D unresolved. CDR1 SQVTM and CDR2 ANQGSEA come from the germline V gene. This CDR3 is 15 amino acids long. Trimming shortened V by 6 bases and J by 0 bases, and 17 bases separated the two germline ends. The CDR3 DNA reads as TGCAGCGTGGGTCGGAGTGGAGGTATGAACACTGAAGCTTTCTTT. It yields the protein CSVGRSGGMNTEAFF.

The gene calls are TRBV28 and TRBJ2-5, with D possibly TRBD2 on 6 matching bases. The CDR3 contains 14 residues. Germline CDR1 MDHEN, CDR2 SYDVKM. V gave up 5 bases and J gave up 4 bases, with 14 bases separating them. CDR3 residues: CASSRYQGGETQYF. The CDR3 DNA is TGTGCCAGCAGTAGGTATCAGGGAGGAGAGACCCAGTACTTC.

This rearrangement joins TRBV21-1 to TRBJ2-7; the table names TRBD2, a call not compared with the DNA. TRBV21-1 is labeled a pseudogene. This CDR3 comprises 17 residues. CDR3 protein: CASSKEGTSGRSYEQYF. The CDR3 bases are TGTGCCAGCAGCAAGGAGGGGACTAGCGGGAGGTCCTACGAGCAGTACTTC.

V gene TRBV18 combines with J gene TRBJ2-7; unclear D gene. Per the germline V gene, CDR1 is KGHSH and CDR2 is LQKENI. The ends were cut back, 2 bases at V and 2 bases at J, with 7 bases in the middle. The CDR3 runs 13 residues. The CDR3 loop reads CASSPGAPYEQYF. As DNA, the CDR3 is TGTGCCAGCTCACCAGGTGCCCCCTACGAGCAGTACTTC. Together with reference TRBV18 and TRBJ2-7, the CDR3 gives the full variable domain: NAGVMQNPRHLVRRRGQEARLRCSPMKGHSHVYWYRQLPEEGLKFMVYLQKENIIDESGMPKERFSAEFPKEGPSILRIQQVVRGDSAAYFCASSPGAPYEQYFGPGTRLTVT.

The chain has TRBV2 and TRBJ2-4, with a tentative D call TRBD1 (5 bases). This CDR3 spans 14 amino acids. Trimming removed 4 bases from V and 0 bases from J, with 7 bases in between. Germline V gene lookup returns CDR1 SNHLY and CDR2 FYNNEI. The CDR3 here is CASSAQGAKNIQYF. As DNA, the CDR3 is TGTGCCAGCAGTGCTCAGGGAGCCAAAAACATTCAGTACTTC. Full variable domain (missing parts from reference TRBV2 and TRBJ2-4): EPEVTQTPSHQVTQMGQEVILRCVPISNHLYFYWYRQILGQKVEFLVSFYNNEISEKSEIFDDQFSVERPDGSNFTLKIRSTKLEDSAMYFCASSAQGAKNIQYFGAGTRLSVL.

V usage is TRBV9 and J usage is TRBJ2-7, with 7 bases lining up with TRBD1. The CDR3 runs 16 residues. J lost 2 bases, V lost 2 bases, and 10 bases had no gene match. CDR1 is SGDLS, CDR2 YYNGEE, per germline. CDR3 sequence reads: CASSVSGTAFTYEQYF. In DNA form, the CDR3 reads TGTGCCAGCAGCGTGTCCGGGACAGCTTTCACCTACGAGCAGTACTTC. The full variable domain, with the rest looked up from reference TRBV9 and TRBJ2-7, is DSGVTQTPKHLITATGQRVTLRCSPRSGDLSVYWYQQSLDQGLQFLIQYYNGEERAKGNILERFSAQQFPDLHSELNLSSLELGDSALYFCASSVSGTAFTYEQYFGPGTRLTVT.

V is TRBV15 and J is TRBJ2-6; D perhaps matches TRBD1 (5 bases). The CDR3 loop spans 17 amino acids. Germline V gene sequence: CDR1 LNHNV, CDR2 YYDKDF (reference sequence). Trimming stripped 3 bases from V and 2 bases from J, with 14 bases between. CDR3 in DNA: TGTGCCACCAGCAGCCGCTCAGGGTCTCCTGGGGCCAACGTCCTGACTTTC. It codes for CATSSRSGSPGANVLTF.